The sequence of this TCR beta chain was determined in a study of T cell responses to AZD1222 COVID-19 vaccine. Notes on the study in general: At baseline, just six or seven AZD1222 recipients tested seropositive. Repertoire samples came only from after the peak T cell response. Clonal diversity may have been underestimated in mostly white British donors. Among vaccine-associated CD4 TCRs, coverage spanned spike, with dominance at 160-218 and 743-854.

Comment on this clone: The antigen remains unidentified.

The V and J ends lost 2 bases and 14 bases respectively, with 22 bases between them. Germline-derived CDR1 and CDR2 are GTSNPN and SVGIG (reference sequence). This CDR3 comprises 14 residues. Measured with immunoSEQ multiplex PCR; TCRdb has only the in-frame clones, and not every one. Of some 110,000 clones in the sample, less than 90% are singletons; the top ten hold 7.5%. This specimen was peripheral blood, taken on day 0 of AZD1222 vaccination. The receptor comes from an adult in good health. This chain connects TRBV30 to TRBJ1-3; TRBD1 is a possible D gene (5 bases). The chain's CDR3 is CAWSTAAGRVYLYF. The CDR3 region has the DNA TGTGCCTGGAGTACGGCGGCAGGGCGAGTTTATTTATATTTT.